Listed below are T cell receptor beta chains from one sample, sequenced in a study of blood T cells in healthy people across ages. One entry per CDR3 protein results from TCRdb running MiXCR on the 5' RACE reads. The table records a few hundred thousand distinct CDR3 sequences, roughly a quarter of them present only once. Material for sequencing was blood. Every receptor here comes from a woman between 65 and 79 years old in good health. Each CDR3 is given with its conserved first and last residue. D genes are given only for firm matches. Not every row has a clone size; where given, it reads once, few, many or a size class.

V	J	D	size	DNA	CDR3
TRBV7-2	TRBJ2-3	TRBD2	few	TGTGCCAGCAGAAACGGACTAGCGGGGTCAGATACGCAGTATTTT	CASRNGLAGSDTQYF
TRBV20-1	TRBJ2-7	TRBD1	few	TGCAGTGCTAAACCGACAGGGGATATCGAGCAGTACTTC	CSAKPTGDIEQYF
TRBV24-1	TRBJ2-3	TRBD2	.	TGTGCCACCAGTGATATCCCGGGACTAGCGGGGTCCACAGATACGCAGTATTTT	CATSDIPGLAGSTDTQYF
TRBV10-3	TRBJ1-3	TRBD1	.	TGTGCCATCACCCTCACAGGGGCGAGAGGAAACACCATATATTTT	CAITLTGARGNTIYF
TRBV3-1	TRBJ2-1	TRBD2	.	TGTGCCAGCAGCCCGACTAGCGGGGGATCTCAGCAGTTCTTC	CASSPTSGGSQQFF
TRBV29-1	TRBJ2-3	.	few	TGCAGCGTTGAAGATCGACTAGGTGGTGATACGCAGTATTTT	CSVEDRLGGDTQYF
TRBV6-2/TRBV6-3	TRBJ2-1	TRBD1	.	TGTGCCAGCAGTGATCCAGGGGGCTACAATGAGCAGTTCTTC	CASSDPGGYNEQFF
TRBV20-1	TRBJ2-7	TRBD1	few	TGCAGTGCTGCCGGGACAGGGGGCTGGGAGCAGTACTTC	CSAAGTGGWEQYF
TRBV5-1	TRBJ1-2	TRBD1	.	TGCGCCAGCAGAGAGACAGGGGCAAACTATGGCTACACCTTC	CASRETGANYGYTF
TRBV20-1	TRBJ2-7	.	.	TGCAGTGCTAGAGAGGTCGGCCGCCTTAGGGACGAGCAGTACTTC	CSAREVGRLRDEQYF
TRBV9	TRBJ1-6	.	.	TGTGCCAGCAGCGTGGGGGTGAAGGGACCGGATTCACCCCTCCACTTT	CASSVGVKGPDSPLHF
TRBV7-9	TRBJ1-6	.	few	TGTGCCAGCAGCTTTCGGGACGCCCCCGAACCCCTCCACTTT	CASSFRDAPEPLHF
TRBV7-2	TRBJ2-1	TRBD2	.	TGTGCCAGCAGCTTTTCTAGCGGGCGGAACAATGAGCAGTTCTTC	CASSFSSGRNNEQFF
TRBV20-1	TRBJ2-7	TRBD1	.	TGCAGTGCTAGACGGGACAGCTCCTACGAGCAGTACTTC	CSARRDSSYEQYF
TRBV11-2	TRBJ2-7	TRBD2	.	TGTGCCAGCAAGGGTGGGGAGGGGAGAGCCTACGAGCAGTACTTC	CASKGGEGRAYEQYF
TRBV9	TRBJ2-1	TRBD2	.	TGTGCCAGCAGCGCATCTTTCGGGGGGGGAGGGTTTGAGCAGTTCTTC	CASSASFGGGGFEQFF